This TCR beta chain was sequenced in a study of vaccination and CD4 T cells after COVID-19. Study in general: Every culture used as a control got a CEFX pool, an HIV-1 Nef pool, or no peptide.

Noted time point: late sampling 161 to 241 days after vaccination in a few convalescent patients. The treatment was: roughly 10-day PBMC culture with coronavirus spike peptide pools or control peptides (ViraFEST assay). The germline gives CDR1 SNHLY, CDR2 FYNNEI. The V end was cut by 2 bases, the J end by 4 bases, with 14 bases between. The CDR3 totals 15 residues. The Oncomine TCR Beta short-read assay was applied to DNA of cultured CD4+ T cells. Investigators obtained genomic DNA by extraction from cultured CD4+ T cells. Each CDR3 protein is one row after TCRdb ran MiXCR on the PCR reads. The table lists tens of thousands of distinct CDR3 sequences, 30% to 35% of them singletons. This clonotype has more than one count but fewer than ten. Its target is not known.

The clonotype was recovered from a human donor who had recovered from COVID-19. Material: CD4+ T cells from blood, cultured in vitro, obtained about 7 months after SARS-CoV-2 vaccination. This chain links TRBV2 with TRBJ1-2; perhaps TRBD1 as D (5 bases). This chain's CDR3 is CASSERQGGSYGYTF. The CDR3 nucleotides read TGTGCCAGCAGTGAACGGCAGGGAGGTAGCTATGGCTACACCTTC. Based on the CDR3 plus reference TRBV2 and TRBJ1-2, the full variable domain is EPEVTQTPSHQVTQMGQEVILRCVPISNHLYFYWYRQILGQKVEFLVSFYNNEISEKSEIFDDQFSVERPDGSNFTLKIRSTKLEDSAMYFCASSERQGGSYGYTFGSGTRLTVV.